The 23 T cell receptor beta chains given below trace back to one sample, sequenced in a study of immune evolution from preneoplasia to lung adenocarcinoma. Sequencing used immunoSEQ multiplex PCR; TCRdb keeps in-frame clones, though not all of them. The data show over 6,500 clones, with approximately 85% seen just once and 2% to 2.5% held by the top ten. The sequenced material came from FFPE minimally invasive lung adenocarcinoma tissue. Every receptor here comes from a person older than 75 with lung adenocarcinoma.

This sequence joins TRBV5-6 and TRBJ2-7; D might be TRBD1 or TRBD2, each matching 5 bases. Trimming removed 4 bases at V and 1 base at J, with 18 bases between. This CDR3 has 16 amino acids. Germline V gene lookup returns CDR1 SGHDT and CDR2 YYEEEE. The CDR3 reads CASSTIPGARSYEQYF. CDR3 nucleotide sequence: TGTGCCAGCAGCACTATACCCGGGGCACGTTCCTACGAGCAGTACTTC.

This clone was recorded only once. This chain joins TRBV19 and TRBJ1-5; TRBD1 matches at 10 bases. The CDR3 has 14 amino acids. With 5 bases clipped from V and 7 bases from J, the junction kept 5 bases outside the gene matches. Germline CDR1 reads LNHDA; CDR2 reads SQIVND (reference sequence). CDR3 sequence: CASSEGTGVQPQHF. CDR3 nucleotide sequence: TGTGCCAGTAGTGAGGGGACAGGGGTACAGCCCCAGCATTTT.

The chain links TRBV30 to TRBJ2-1; 7 bases are shared with TRBD2. This CDR3 contains 16 residues. V shed 3 bases and J 5 bases; nucleotides not matched to a gene: 13. Germline lookup yields CDR1 GTSNPN and CDR2 SVGIG (reference sequence). DNA of the CDR3: TGTGCCTGGAGGTACGGTCGGGCTAGCGGACACAATGAGCAGTTCTTC. Translated, it gives CAWRYGRASGHNEQFF.

This chain uses TRBV27 with TRBJ1-2, with D tentatively TRBD1 (6 bases). CDR1 and CDR2 (germline): MNHEY, SMNVEV (reference sequence). The CDR3 length is 15 residues. V dropped 6 bases and J dropped 3 bases, with 17 bases sitting between them. The CDR3 protein is CASRDPSKGDYGYTF. The CDR3 region has the DNA TGTGCCAGCAGGGACCCTTCTAAGGGGGACTATGGCTACACCTTC.

The chain uses TRBV28 and TRBJ1-4; TRBD1 aligns across 7 bases. Germline lookup yields CDR1 MDHEN and CDR2 SYDVKM. The J segment lost 8 bases and the V segment lost 8 bases, leaving 8 bases of the junction unmatched. The CDR3 extends over 13 amino acids. The CDR3 DNA sequence: TGTGCCAGCCATGACAGGGTTAAGGAAAAACTGTTTTTT. It specifies CASHDRVKEKLFF.

This clone was seen once. The chain joins TRBV19 to TRBJ2-3, with D maybe TRBD2 (7 bases). Trimming stripped 5 bases from V and 4 bases from J, with 13 bases between. The CDR3 is made up of 14 amino acids. CDR1 and CDR2 (germline): LNHDA, SQIVND (reference sequence). CDR3 DNA: TGTGCCAGTAGTGCTTGGGGGGGCGCAGATACGCAGTATTTT. It encodes CASSAWGGADTQYF. Using reference TRBV19 and TRBJ2-3 for the parts outside the CDR3, the full variable domain is DGGITQSPKYLFRKEGQNVTLSCEQNLNHDAMYWYRQDPGQGLRLIYYSQIVNDFQKGDIAEGYSVSREKKESFPLTVTSAQKNPTAFYLCASSAWGGADTQYFGPGTRLTVL.

This chain links TRBV5-6 with TRBJ2-3, with 9 nucleotides matching TRBD2. Germline CDR1 is SGHDT and CDR2 is YYEEEE. The CDR3 loop spans 17 amino acids. The trim removed 2 bases at V and 0 bases at J, leaving 7 bases unmatched. The CDR3 coding sequence is TGTGCCAGCAGCTTCGTTAGCGGGGGCGCTAGCACAGATACGCAGTATTTT. The encoded protein is CASSFVSGGASTDTQYF.

This chain uses TRBV5-6 with TRBJ1-6; the D is unclear. The CDR3 has 15 amino acids. Germline-derived CDR1 and CDR2 are SGHDT and YYEEEE. The V gene lost 4 bases and the J gene lost 7 bases, with 15 bases spanning the gap. CDR3 DNA sequence: TGTGCCAGCAGCCAACCCAAGCCGTCCAATTCACCCCTCCACTTT. The encoded protein is CASSQPKPSNSPLHF.

The chain links TRBV10-1 to TRBJ2-5, with D possibly TRBD1 on 5 matching bases. V shed 2 bases and J shed 4 bases, with 8 bases lying between them. This CDR3 is 13 amino acids long. CDR1 WNHNN and CDR2 SYGVQD come from the germline V gene (reference sequence). The CDR3 region is CASSEQGGETQYF. CDR3 DNA: TGCGCCAGCAGTGAGCAGGGTGGAGAGACCCAGTACTTC.

The chain combines TRBV5-1 with TRBJ2-7; D is ambiguous. V was shortened by 0 bases and J by 0 bases, with 7 bases between the two germline ends. This CDR3 region has 14 residues. From germline, CDR1 is SGHRS and CDR2 YFSETQ. In DNA form, the CDR3 reads TGCGCCAGCAGCTTGGGTCAGACCTCCTACGAGCAGTACTTC. Translation: CASSLGQTSYEQYF.

The V gene is TRBV9, the J gene TRBJ2-7; either TRBD1 or TRBD2 may supply D (5 bases each). This CDR3 has 14 amino acids. The germline CDR1 and CDR2 sequences are SGDLS and YYNGEE. Trimming shortened V by 0 bases and J by 6 bases, and 13 bases separated the two germline ends. CDR3 sequence: CASSVDSGRTEQYF. CDR3 nucleotides: TGTGCCAGCAGCGTAGACTCGGGACGGACCGAGCAGTACTTC. Full variable domain (rest looked up from reference TRBV9 and TRBJ2-7): DSGVTQTPKHLITATGQRVTLRCSPRSGDLSVYWYQQSLDQGLQFLIQYYNGEERAKGNILERFSAQQFPDLHSELNLSSLELGDSALYFCASSVDSGRTEQYFGPGTRLTVT.

This chain links TRBV6-5 with TRBJ1-1, with TRBD1 as a possible D gene (5 bases). The V end lost 0 bases, the J end lost 4 bases, and 9 bases lay between the germline ends. CDR3 length equals 14 residues. The germline gives CDR1 MNHEY, CDR2 SVGAGI. The CDR3, as DNA: TGTGCCAGCAGTTACTCGGGGGGAGGCACTGAAGCTTTCTTT. Encoded protein: CASSYSGGGTEAFF.

V and J are TRBV9 and TRBJ2-2; D is possibly TRBD2 (6 bases). The germline gives CDR1 SGDLS, CDR2 YYNGEE. V lost 3 bases and J 15 bases, leaving 24 bases between the germline ends. The CDR3 runs 15 residues. The CDR3 is CASSAGSVGVGRLFF. CDR3 coding DNA: TGTGCCAGCAGCGCCGGGAGCGTGGGGGTAGGGAGATTGTTTTTT.

The CDR3 DNA sequence: TGTGCCAGTAGTGGAAGAGGGGGCGATGGCTACACCTTC. Protein product: CASSGRGGDGYTF. The genes are TRBV19 and TRBJ1-2; 7 bases map to TRBD1. With 5 bases clipped from V and 6 bases from J, the junction kept 6 bases outside the gene matches. Germline assignment: CDR1 LNHDA and CDR2 SQIVND (reference sequence). CDR3 size: 13 residues.

J is TRBJ1-1 and V is TRBV19; 8 bases map to TRBD1. Trimming cost V 7 bases and J 0 bases; bases outside gene matches: 4. Germline CDR1 and CDR2: LNHDA and SQIVND (reference sequence). This CDR3 comprises 14 residues. The CDR3 protein is CASNRQGLNTEAFF. CDR3 in DNA: TGTGCCAGTAACCGACAGGGGTTGAACACTGAAGCTTTCTTT.

This clone appeared once. The CDR3 spells CASSLAVLAGVETQYF. The CDR3 DNA is TGTGCCAGCAGCTTAGCGGTACTAGCGGGAGTCGAGACCCAGTACTTC. V gene TRBV7-9 combines with J gene TRBJ2-5; 11 bases agree with TRBD2. CDR1 SEHNR and CDR2 FQNEAQ come from the germline V gene (reference sequence). The V segment lost 0 bases and the J segment 5 bases; nucleotides outside the gene matches: 5. The CDR3 sequence is 16 residues long. The complete variable domain, with remaining parts taken from reference TRBV7-9 and TRBJ2-5, reads DTGVSQNPRHKITKRGQNVTFRCDPISEHNRLYWYRQTLGQGPEFLTYFQNEAQLEKSRLLSDRFSAERPKGSFSTLEIQRTEQGDSAMYLCASSLAVLAGVETQYFGPGTRLLVL.

V and J are TRBV29-1 and TRBJ2-7; D unresolved. The V and J ends lost 2 bases and 4 bases respectively, with 6 bases between them. Germline CDR1 reads SQVTM; CDR2 reads ANQGSEA. The CDR3 runs to 11 residues. The CDR3 DNA sequence: TGCAGCGTTGAACAAGCATACGAGCAGTACTTC. This codes for CSVEQAYEQYF.

CDR3 sequence reads: CASSREGGERNTIYF. CDR3 coding DNA: TGTGCCAGCAGTAGGGAGGGGGGGGAGAGAAACACCATATATTTT. The rearrangement uses TRBV6-6 and TRBJ1-3; the D gene is possibly TRBD1 (6 bases). The V gene lost 5 bases and the J gene lost 5 bases, with 16 bases spanning the gap. CDR3 length: 15 amino acids. Germline CDR1 and CDR2: MNHNY and SVGAGI (reference sequence).

The rearrangement joins TRBV7-3 to TRBJ2-3; the match to TRBD2 covers 13 bases. V gave up 5 bases and J gave up 2 bases; unmatched junction bases: 7. CDR1 is SGHTA, CDR2 FQGTGA, per germline. The CDR3 is made up of 17 amino acids. CDR3: CASSPRGLAGPTDTQYF. The CDR3 DNA reads as TGTGCCAGCAGCCCTAGGGGACTAGCGGGACCCACAGATACGCAGTATTTT.

The V call is TRBV19, the J call TRBJ2-7; D is unclear. The CDR3 is made up of 14 amino acids. Germline values: CDR1 LNHDA, CDR2 SQIVND (reference sequence). V was pared by 3 bases and J by 0 bases, with 9 bases between. The CDR3 sequence is CASSIAEGSYEQYF. CDR3 nucleotide sequence: TGTGCCAGTAGTATCGCCGAAGGCTCCTACGAGCAGTACTTC.

V usage is TRBV28 and J usage is TRBJ1-5, with 7 positions matching TRBD1. The V gene end was trimmed by 3 bases and the J gene end by 9 bases; junction bases not matched to a gene: 11. The germline V gene has CDR1 MDHEN and CDR2 SYDVKM. The CDR3 is 15 residues long. The CDR3, as DNA: TGTGCCAGCAGTTTCTCCGGGACAGCCTCCAGGCCCCAGCATTTT. This gives the protein CASSFSGTASRPQHF.

This chain joins TRBV7-9 and TRBJ1-1; possible D gene TRBD1, 6 bases. This CDR3 comprises 16 residues. Germline assignment: CDR1 SEHNR and CDR2 FQNEAQ (reference sequence). The germline V and J ends were trimmed by 3 bases and 0 bases, with 14 bases remaining between them. The DNA for the CDR3 is TGTGCCAGCAGCTTCCCCACAGGGCCGATGAACACTGAAGCTTTCTTT. Translation: CASSFPTGPMNTEAFF.

This clone was observed once. The chain uses TRBV5-1 and TRBJ2-1; 10 nucleotides align to TRBD1. The CDR3 length is 16 residues. V dropped 5 bases and J dropped 2; count of bases not matched to a gene: 7. The germline gives CDR1 SGHRS, CDR2 YFSETQ. CDR3 protein: CASSRQGALTYNEQFF. In DNA form, the CDR3 reads TGCGCCAGCAGTCGACAGGGGGCGCTGACCTACAATGAGCAGTTCTTC. Complete variable domain (other parts from reference TRBV5-1 and TRBJ2-1): KAGVTQTPRYLIKTRGQQVTLSCSPISGHRSVSWYQQTPGQGLQFLFEYFSETQRNKGNFPGRFSGRQFSNSRSEMNVSTLELGDSALYLCASSRQGALTYNEQFFGPGTRLTVL.